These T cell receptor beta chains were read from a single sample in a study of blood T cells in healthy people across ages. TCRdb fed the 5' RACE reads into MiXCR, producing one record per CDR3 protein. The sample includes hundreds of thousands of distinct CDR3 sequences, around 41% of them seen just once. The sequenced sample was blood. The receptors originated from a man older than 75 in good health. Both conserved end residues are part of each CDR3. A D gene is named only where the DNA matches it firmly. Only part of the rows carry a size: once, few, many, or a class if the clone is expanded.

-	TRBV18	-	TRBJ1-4	TGTGCCAGCTCACCAGCCAGTCAAGGGGAAAAACTGTTTTTT	CASSPASQGEKLFF
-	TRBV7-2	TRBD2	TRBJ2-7	TGTGCCAGCAGCCGAACCGGGACTAGCTCCTACGAGCAGTACTTC	CASSRTGTSSYEQYF
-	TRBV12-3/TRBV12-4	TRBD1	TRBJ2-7	TGTGCCAGCAGTTCCGGGTATGGACAGGGTCGGTACGAGCAGTACTTC	CASSSGYGQGRYEQYF
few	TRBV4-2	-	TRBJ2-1	TGTGCCAGCAGCCAAGAATGGGTGGCGGGGGCCGACTACAATGAGCAGTTCTTC	CASSQEWVAGADYNEQFF
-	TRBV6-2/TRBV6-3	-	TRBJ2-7	TGTGCCAGCAGTTCTTCTATCCTGTTGGACGAGCAGTATTTC	CASSSSILLDEQYF
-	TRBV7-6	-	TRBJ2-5	TGTGCCAGCAGCTCGCGACCCGGACTAGTGGGGGGACAAGAGGCCCAGTACTTC	CASSSRPGLVGGQEAQYF
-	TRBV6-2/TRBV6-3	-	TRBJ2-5	TGTGCCAGCAGTTGGGGTTCCGGAGAGACCCAGTACTTC	CASSWGSGETQYF
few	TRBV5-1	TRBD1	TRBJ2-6	TGCGCCAGCAGCCCGACAGGGGAACCCGGGGCCAACGTCCTGACTTTC	CASSPTGEPGANVLTF
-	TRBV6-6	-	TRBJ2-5	TGTGCCAGCAGTTACTCGTTCATGGTCTCAGCGGTGGAGACCCAGTACTTC	CASSYSFMVSAVETQYF
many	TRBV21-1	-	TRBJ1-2	TGTGCCAGCAGCAACGGGGCGGCGCTCAGAGGGTATGGCTACACCTTC	CASSNGAALRGYGYTF
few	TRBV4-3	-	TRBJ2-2	TGCGCCAGCAGCCAAGAACCCATCTCCGGGGAGCTGTTTTTT	CASSQEPISGELFF
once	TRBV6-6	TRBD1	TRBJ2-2	TGTGCCAGCTCCAAAAGATCCGGGACAGGGCTTACCGGGGAGCTGTTTTTT	CASSKRSGTGLTGELFF
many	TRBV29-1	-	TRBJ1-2	TGCAGCGTTTCCGCGAAAGCGTCTGGAGGCTACACCTTC	CSVSAKASGGYTF
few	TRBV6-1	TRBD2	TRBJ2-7	TGTGCCAGCAGCGTTACTAGCGGGAGAGCCTACGAGCAGTACTTC	CASSVTSGRAYEQYF
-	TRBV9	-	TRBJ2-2	TGTGCCAGCAGCGTAGGCCAGGGAGGGGAGCTGTTTTTT	CASSVGQGGELFF
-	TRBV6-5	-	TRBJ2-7	TGTGCCAGCAGTTACGGGCTAGCCAACGAGCAGTACTTC	CASSYGLANEQYF
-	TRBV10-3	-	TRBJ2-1	TGTGCCATCAGTGAAAGTGGTGTGCAGTTCTTC	CAISESGVQFF
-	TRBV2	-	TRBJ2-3	TGTGCCAGCAGTGGGCGGAAGGTCACAGATACGCAGTATTTT	CASSGRKVTDTQYF
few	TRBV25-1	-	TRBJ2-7	TGTGCCAGCCTCCCGGACACCTCCTACGAGCAGTACTTC	CASLPDTSYEQYF
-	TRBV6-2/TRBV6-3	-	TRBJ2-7	TGTCCCAGCAGAGAGTCGGGTGGCTCCTACGAGCAGTACTTC	CPSRESGGSYEQYF
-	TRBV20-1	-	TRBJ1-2	TGCAGTGCTAGTCGGGGTCAAGGATACTATGGCTACACCTTC	CSASRGQGYYGYTF
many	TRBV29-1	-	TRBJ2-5	TGCAGCGTTGGAACAGGGAATTCGGAGACCCAGTACTTC	CSVGTGNSETQYF
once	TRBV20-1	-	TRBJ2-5	TGCAGTGCTATAGACGAGTACTCCTCCTACGAGCAGGACTTC	CSAIDEYSSYEQDF